One sample yielded the 10 T cell receptor beta chains listed below, sequenced in a study of shared clonotypes between healthy human individuals. The repertoire was sequenced with immunoSEQ multiplex PCR; TCRdb's copy has only in-frame clones and lacks some. The table shows 2,500,000 or so clones, with over 85% occurring only once. Input material: naive CD4+ T cells from PBMCs. The subset denotes: CD45RA+ positively selected. The receptors originated from a man between 18 and 35 years old in good health. Some clones in this sample may be carry-over from other donors' samples.

The rearrangement links TRBV18 to TRBJ2-1, with D possibly being TRBD2 (6 bases). V was shortened by 1 base and J by 10 bases, with 14 bases between the two germline ends. The CDR3 runs to 14 residues. Germline V gives CDR1 KGHSH, CDR2 LQKENI. CDR3 sequence reads: CASSPRVLAEEQFF. The CDR3 bases are TGTGCCAGCTCACCACGGGTACTAGCCGAAGAGCAGTTCTTC.

The V and J genes are TRBV28 and TRBJ2-3; D might be TRBD1 (6 bases). The CDR3 loop spans 14 amino acids. In germline, CDR1 is MDHEN, CDR2 SYDVKM. V was shortened by 3 bases and J by 3 bases, with 10 bases between the two germline ends. As DNA, the CDR3 is TGTGCCAGCAGTTTTTGGGGGCGGACAGATACGCAGTATTTT. It is translated as CASSFWGRTDTQYF.

The V gene is TRBV6-1, the J gene TRBJ2-4; 9 nucleotides agree with TRBD1. The CDR3 consists of 19 residues. Germline V lookup: CDR1 MNHNS, CDR2 SASEGT. J was trimmed by 1 base and V by 4 bases; bases with no gene match: 14. CDR3 DNA sequence: TGTGCCAGCAGTGGTAGTCCGGGACAGGGCGGCTGGGCCAAAAACATTCAGTACTTC. Translation: CASSGSPGQGGWAKNIQYF.

V gene TRBV6-1 combines with J gene TRBJ1-5, with TRBD1 identical over 8 bases. This CDR3 comprises 13 residues. V gave up 4 bases and J gave up 5 bases; unmatched junction bases: 1. Germline V gives CDR1 MNHNS, CDR2 SASEGT. CDR3 loop: CASSGQGYQPQHF. The CDR3 coding sequence is TGTGCCAGCAGTGGACAGGGGTATCAGCCCCAGCATTTT.

V is TRBV5-1 and J is TRBJ2-3, with 7 positions matching TRBD1. Trimming took 4 bases from V and 0 from J; bases not matched to a gene: 8. Germline CDR1 reads SGHRS; CDR2 reads YFSETQ. This CDR3 is built from 16 residues. Here the CDR3 DNA reads TGCGCCAGCAGCCTCCGACAGGGCTCTAGCACAGATACGCAGTATTTT. It is translated as CASSLRQGSSTDTQYF. Complete variable domain (other parts from reference TRBV5-1 and TRBJ2-3): KAGVTQTPRYLIKTRGQQVTLSCSPISGHRSVSWYQQTPGQGLQFLFEYFSETQRNKGNFPGRFSGRQFSNSRSEMNVSTLELGDSALYLCASSLRQGSSTDTQYFGPGTRLTVL.

In DNA form, the CDR3 reads TGTGCCAGCAGCTTGGAGGACGGGTTTAACTATGGCTACACCTTC. This sequence encodes CASSLEDGFNYGYTF. The chain recombines TRBV5-5 with TRBJ1-2; D remains ambiguous. Germline-derived CDR1 and CDR2 are SGHKS and YYEKEE (reference sequence). The CDR3 consists of 15 residues. Deletions cut 0 bases from V and 1 base from J, with 10 bases between.

The chain couples TRBV7-3 to TRBJ2-3, with 12 positions matching TRBD2. The germline V gene encodes CDR1 SGHTA and CDR2 FQGTGA. V shed 5 bases and J 4 bases; nucleotides not matched to a gene: 4. The CDR3 loop spans 15 amino acids. CDR3 DNA: TGTGCCAGCAGCACCCTAGCGGGAGGGCCAGATACGCAGTATTTT. It encodes CASSTLAGGPDTQYF. The variable domain in full, with the rest retrieved from reference TRBV7-3 and TRBJ2-3, is GAGVSQTPSNKVTEKGKYVELRCDPISGHTALYWYRQSLGQGPEFLIYFQGTGAADDSGLPNDRFFAVRPEGSVSTLKIQRTERGDSAVYLCASSTLAGGPDTQYFGPGTRLTVL.

V gene TRBV7-9 combines with J gene TRBJ2-5; tentatively, D is TRBD2 (5 bases). The J call could be wrong; TRBJ2-7 is a better fit for the DNA end. The CDR3 covers 16 residues. Looked up from germline, CDR1 is SEHNR and CDR2 is FQNEAQ (reference sequence). The CDR3 nucleotides are TGTGCCAGCAGCTGGTGGGGAGCTTTGCCCTCCTACGAGCAGTACTTC. Translation: CASSWWGALPSYEQYF.

The V and J genes are TRBV9 and TRBJ2-3; D tentatively reads TRBD1 or TRBD2 (5 bases each). CDR1 and CDR2 (germline): SGDLS, YYNGEE. The CDR3 contains 13 residues. Trimming shortened V by 2 bases and J by 6 bases, and 10 bases separated the two germline ends. CDR3 loop: CASSVAEGDTQYF. The CDR3 bases are TGTGCCAGCAGCGTTGCCGAGGGGGATACGCAGTATTTT.

A word on this clone: Other DNA sequences in this specimen translate into the identical CDR3. The chain is built from TRBV5-1 and TRBJ2-3, with 10 bases matching TRBD2. The CDR3 covers 15 residues. Trimming cost V 4 bases and J 1 base; bases outside gene matches: 3. In germline, CDR1 is SGHRS, CDR2 YFSETQ. CDR3 amino acids: CASSPGLAGTDTQYF. The DNA for the CDR3 is TGCGCCAGCAGCCCCGGACTAGCGGGCACAGATACGCAGTATTTT.